These 2 T cell receptor beta chains were all obtained from the same sample, sequenced in a study of metastatic and nonmetastatic thyroid tumors. Nobody among the patients had been given any treatment before thyroid surgery. TCRdb re-called the PCR reads with MiXCR. The sample gives about 59,000 clones, roughly 17% of which show up once; just under 9.5% is in the top ten. What was sequenced was blood. The receptors come from a male donor with papillary thyroid cancer or a benign thyroid nodule (not recorded which). Some clones in this sample may be carry-over from other donors' samples.

This clone has a count of ten or more. This sequence joins TRBV29-1 and TRBJ2-2; no definite D call. The CDR3 has 11 amino acids. Germline V gene sequence: CDR1 SQVTM, CDR2 ANQGSEA. Trimming left V 6 bases short and J 5 bases short, with 7 bases between. The CDR3 nucleotides read TGCAGCGTAATTAAGACCGGGGAGCTGTTTTTT. It specifies CSVIKTGELFF.

The rearrangement uses TRBV20-1 and TRBJ2-7; D uncertain. Germline loops: CDR1 DFQATT, CDR2 SNEGSKA (reference sequence). The CDR3 sequence is 12 residues long. V lost 5 bases and J 4 bases, leaving 12 bases between the germline ends. For the CDR3, the DNA is TGCAGTGCTTGGTTACAGAGTTACGAGCAGTACTTC. This gives the protein CSAWLQSYEQYF.